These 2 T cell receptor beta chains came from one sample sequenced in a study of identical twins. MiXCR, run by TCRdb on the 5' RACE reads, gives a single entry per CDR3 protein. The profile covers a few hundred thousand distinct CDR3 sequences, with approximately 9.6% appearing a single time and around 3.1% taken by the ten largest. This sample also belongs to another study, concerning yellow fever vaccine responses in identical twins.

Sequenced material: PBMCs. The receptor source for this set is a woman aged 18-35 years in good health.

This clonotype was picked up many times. CDR3: CSTKNAASDGDEQYF. The CDR3 DNA reads as TGCAGTACGAAAAATGCGGCTAGCGACGGGGACGAGCAGTACTTC. The chain joins TRBV20-1 to TRBJ2-7; possibly TRBD2 for D (6 bases). V shed 8 bases and J shed 5 bases, with 25 bases lying between them. The CDR3 has 15 residues. Germline assignment: CDR1 DFQATT and CDR2 SNEGSKA (reference sequence).

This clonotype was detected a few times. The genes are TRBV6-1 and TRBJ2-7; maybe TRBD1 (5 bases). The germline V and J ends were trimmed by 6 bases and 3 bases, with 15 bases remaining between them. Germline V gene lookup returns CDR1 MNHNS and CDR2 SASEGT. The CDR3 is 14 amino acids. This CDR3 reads CASRLNTGYYEQYF. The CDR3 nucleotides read TGTGCCAGCAGACTAAACACAGGTTACTACGAGCAGTACTTC.